Included here is one T cell receptor (beta chain) sequence, with context. Methods used by the authors: Reference gene primer amplification gave nucleated cell count estimates. Data came from immunoSEQ multiplex PCR; TCRdb stores just in-frame clones and leaves some out. V, J and clone size reflect that table, while D and trimming were determined from the DNA. The table includes approximately 90,000 clones, about three quarters detected once. The sample originates from a study of blood T cell repertoires in COVID-19. On the study more broadly: Researchers got acute and convalescent COVID-19 samples from the United States, Italy and Spain. T cells, B-cell-depleted T cells, or PBMCs supplied cDNA or gDNA.

Trimming shortened V by 4 bases and J by 5 bases, and 15 bases separated the two germline ends. The CDR3 consists of 15 residues. Germline CDR1 reads PRHDT; CDR2 reads FYEKMQ (reference sequence). The chain joins TRBV13 to TRBJ2-1; tentatively, D is TRBD2 (6 bases). The material sequenced was peripheral blood. The origin of this receptor is a human donor in a cohort sampled during active COVID-19. The CDR3 protein is CASSSPTGAHNEQFF. CDR3 DNA sequence: TGTGCCAGCAGCTCCCCAACGGGAGCGCACAATGAGCAGTTCTTC.